What follows is one TCR beta chain and its context. The specificity of this receptor is unknown. No per-base quality is available; no much larger clone lies one base away. This entry belongs to a study of cytomegalovirus exposure and HLA in healthy donors (TCRdb year 2017). The study in broad terms: An earlier analysis of some 600 of the donors reported 276 Gb of sequence data and around 120 million unique TCR beta sequences obtained from about 179 million T cells. Roughly 300 gigabases of sequencing data and around 80 million unique TCR sequences made up an early release that covered under 750 HLA-typed donors. The genetic ancestry cluster associated with self-reported Caucasian donors included about four fifths of the roughly 400 genotyped donors. The study aimed to test whether cataloging public T cell receptors could reveal signatures of past pathogen exposure. Using immunosequencing, the study profiled T cell repertoires from some 670 subjects and related those repertoires to cytomegalovirus serostatus. In addition to the first cohort of 666 subjects, a separate validation cohort of over 90 different subjects was used. High-throughput TCR immunosequencing, statistical association of individual TCRs with disease status, and machine learning were combined to predict cytomegalovirus infection status. A later analysis re-examined previously published TCR beta repertoires from 610 or so donors and added high-resolution HLA genotyping to investigate patterns of TCR occurrence. The later analysis used no new phenotypic data to find candidate immune exposures, relying instead on TCR beta sequences and their occurrence across donors. In an earlier analysis of 500 to 650 of the donors, high-throughput TCR beta sequencing was used to judge whether each TCR beta V gene segment behaved as functional or pseudogenic. Donor age, sex, ethnicity and CMV serostatus were collected together with the repertoire data. Genome-wide SNP genotypes for about 55% of the 666 donors were used in a later genetic analysis, which treated that subset as a discovery cohort. Every repertoire in the discovery cohort had been generated on one and the same sequencing platform. Class I and class II HLA loci were covered by the typing at four-digit resolution. The number of typed donors differed by locus: about 629-630 for A, B, C, DRB1 and DQB1; 500 to 550 for DQA1; around 610 for DPA1; and roughly 450 for DPB1. Because of strong linkage in the cohort, roughly five DR-DQ haplotypes were treated as single units for association and clustering. Among some 410 genotyped donors of the cohort, an average of 235,054 unique TCR beta nucleotide sequences were sequenced per donor, around a sixth of them non-productive.

Study-wide findings and limitations: Compared with the approximately 720-donor mean, donors in an Asian-associated ancestry cluster had fewer N-insertions in productive TCRs, according to a later genetic analysis. A cluster of highly shared sequence variants was judged likely to be a technical artifact of the sequencing pipeline. CMV serostatus was the only immune exposure information available for the cohort. A few of the identified cytomegalovirus-associated TCR beta chains were confirmed in vitro to be specific for cytomegalovirus antigens. The earlier analysis of 587 of the donors excluded fewer than 20 rarely observed V segments, including chromosome 9 orphons, because counts were too low. While some public TCRs were present in many individuals, most TCR sequences turned up only very rarely across donors. Assigning TCR associations to individual alleles was difficult when HLA alleles, especially DR and DQ, strongly co-occurred. The cohort was sequenced for TCR beta chains only, and without alpha or paired-chain data the features that could be detected were limited. According to the authors, the approach could potentially be generalized to other disease states and immunological phenotypes. A later analysis found that HLA-associated TCR beta chains were more clonally expanded and had lower generation probabilities than equally common non-associated chains. Roughly uniform sequencing depth across donors was assumed in presence/absence analyses, although this assumption may not hold. In an earlier analysis of about 550 of the donors, most TCR beta V segments were observed in productive rearrangements about 90% or about 30% of the time, broadly matching IMGT annotations. A later analysis associated 16,951 TCR beta sequences with specific HLA alleles at a false discovery rate of 0.05. In a later analysis, the rate of TCR association differed among HLA loci, with DRB1 alleles having the most associated TCRs and HLA-C alleles having the fewest. Correlated functional status among segregating V segments might be attributable to linkage disequilibrium, but an unknown experimental factor could not be ruled out. A further reported finding was that TCR beta sequences accurately predicted the HLA-A and HLA-B alleles for most subjects in the first cohort. A total of fewer than 200 TCR beta chains were listed by the study as associated with cytomegalovirus. An association between a missense DCLRE1C variant and V-gene and J-gene trimming of TCR beta chains was found in a later genetic analysis and replicated in an independent cohort. Most CMV-associated TCR beta chains appeared to be HLA-restricted in a later analysis, and the HLA associations seemed to be driven largely by CMV exposure. Because HLA typing was missing for some donors at each locus, association tests included only the typed subset. In both the original and validation cohorts, the classifier was reported to diagnose cytomegalovirus status with high specificity and sensitivity. In a later analysis, several top co-occurrence clusters were reported to appear linked to parvovirus B19, influenza, CMV and Epstein-Barr virus.

The library was produced with the immunoSEQ multiplex PCR assay. For the multiplex PCR, a mixture combining 60 forward primers for TCR Vbeta segments and 13 reverse primers for TCR Jbeta segments was used. The CDR3 region of rearranged TCR beta genes was amplified from genomic DNA with a multiplex PCR assay. On the Illumina HiSeq System, the amplified TCR beta libraries were sequenced as 87-base-pair reads. Processing in the source paper ran as follows. Across the 670 or so repertoires, a later analysis counted 80 million or so unique TCR beta chains, some 11 million of which were shared by at least two donors. To remove PCR and sequencing errors, raw reads were error-corrected and collapsed into unique sequences using a nearest-neighbor algorithm that merged closely related sequences. V, D and J gene segments were assigned by aligning CDR3 sequences to IMGT reference sequences. For a sequence to be retained, a match of at least six nucleotides to both a V gene segment and a J gene segment was required. Rearrangements were called productive when the CDR3 lacked stop codons and stayed in frame with V and J; all others were non-productive. Following IMGT convention, CDR3 was defined as the stretch from the second conserved V-encoded cysteine up to the conserved J-encoded phenylalanine. The earlier analysis of around 640 of the donors excluded sequences that lacked an unambiguous match to a single V gene segment. An earlier analysis of about 590 of the donors classified V segments as functional when productive rearrangements were above 56.7% and as segregating when the standard deviation between donors was above 5%. To diagnose cytomegalovirus status from the catalog of TCR beta chain sequences, a statistical classification framework was built. V and J gene assignment, in a later analysis, came from comparing TCR nucleotide sequences with IMGT/GENE-DB human TR gene sequences. In a later analysis, CDR3 sequences and most-parsimonious VDJ recombination scenarios were assigned using the TCRdist pipeline. In a later analysis, every TCR beta chain was defined by the combination of its CDR3 amino acid sequence and its V-gene family, and reads without a unique V-gene family were dropped. To address suspected cross-contamination and a sequencing artifact, a later analysis removed around 600 highly shared, low-generation-probability nucleotide sequences. For each public chain, a later analysis derived a clonal expansion index from normalized ranks of inferred template counts within each repertoire. In a later analysis, generation probabilities were computed with a VDJ recombination model fitted to out-of-frame rearrangements, and the resulting probabilities were checked against IGoR. In a later analysis, TCR-TCR, TCR-HLA and TCR-CMV co-occurrence was scored with hypergeometric tests, and a repertoire-size bias correction was applied to TCR pairs. False discovery rates were estimated in a later analysis by permuting HLA or CMV assignments 20 times. In a later analysis, co-occurring TCRs were grouped using DBSCAN, and TCRdist sequence similarity was added for clustering within HLA-allele-positive subsets. Co-occurrence clustering excluded repertoires with fewer than 30,000 or more than 120,000 public chains, plus five with anomalous nucleotide sharing. This immuneACCESS table, as held by TCRdb, lists in-frame sequences with V and J called but not all clones. Of the missing ones, under half trace to an unresolved V gene in checked studies; the others have no known cause. Clone size and V and J calls were adopted from that table, with D and trimming inferred from the DNA. The sample data list under 200,000 clones, and around 75% of these were observed just once. The ten largest clones take up over 1.5% of the sample.

The cohort comprised 550 to 700 healthy bone marrow donors. Cohort members were all nominally healthy when sampled, although unrecorded immune exposures were likely present. The donor tested CMV seronegative and was one of the 352 seronegative cohort members. Each donor provided a peripheral blood sample, and peripheral blood mononuclear cells were used for TCR beta sequencing. Genomic DNA was extracted from the blood cell samples with the Qiagen DNeasy Blood Extraction Kit. Sequencing used PBMCs. This receptor was identified in a woman aged 25 to 39 in good health and CMV-seronegative.

The CDR3: CASSGGRNTEAFF. The DNA is TGCGCCAGCAGTGGCGGGCGGAACACTGAAGCTTTCTTT. The chain employs TRBV5-1 and TRBJ1-1; no confident D gene assignment can be made. Counted from cysteine to phenylalanine, this CDR3 has 13 amino acids. Kept here is only the CDR3 DNA, which spans 39 bases and is read in frame from base 1. Via the germline V gene, CDR1 is SGHRS and CDR2 YFSETQ. Trimming removed 5 bases from V and 1 base from J, leaving 9 bases between the germline ends. The CDR3, completed at both ends by the reference TRBV5-1 and TRBJ1-1 genes, gives the full variable domain KAGVTQTPRYLIKTRGQQVTLSCSPISGHRSVSWYQQTPGQGLQFLFEYFSETQRNKGNFPGRFSGRQFSNSRSEMNVSTLELGDSALYLCASSGGRNTEAFFGQGTRLTVV.